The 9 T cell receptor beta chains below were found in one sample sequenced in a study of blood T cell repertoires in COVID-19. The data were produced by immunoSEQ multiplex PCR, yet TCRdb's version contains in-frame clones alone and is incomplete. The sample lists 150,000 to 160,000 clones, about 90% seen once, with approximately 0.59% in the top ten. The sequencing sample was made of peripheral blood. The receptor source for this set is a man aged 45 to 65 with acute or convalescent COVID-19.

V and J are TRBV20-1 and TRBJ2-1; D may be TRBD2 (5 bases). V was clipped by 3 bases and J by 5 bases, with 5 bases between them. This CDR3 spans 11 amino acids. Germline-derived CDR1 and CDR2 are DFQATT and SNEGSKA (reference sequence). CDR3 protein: CSAREDNEQFF. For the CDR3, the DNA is TGCAGTGCTAGGGAGGACAATGAGCAGTTCTTC.

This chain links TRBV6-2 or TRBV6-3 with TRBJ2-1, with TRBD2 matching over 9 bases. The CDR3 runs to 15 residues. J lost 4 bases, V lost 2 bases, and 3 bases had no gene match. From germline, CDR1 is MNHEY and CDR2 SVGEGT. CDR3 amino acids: CASSYGLAGYNEQFF. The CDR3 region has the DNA TGTGCCAGCAGTTACGGGCTAGCGGGGTACAATGAGCAGTTCTTC.

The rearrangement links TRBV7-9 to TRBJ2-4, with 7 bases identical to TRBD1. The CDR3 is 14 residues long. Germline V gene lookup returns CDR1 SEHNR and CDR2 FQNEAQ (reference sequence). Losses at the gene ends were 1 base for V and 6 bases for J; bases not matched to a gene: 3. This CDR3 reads CASSLVRDRNIQYF. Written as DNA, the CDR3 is TGTGCCAGCAGCTTAGTACGGGACAGAAACATTCAGTACTTC.

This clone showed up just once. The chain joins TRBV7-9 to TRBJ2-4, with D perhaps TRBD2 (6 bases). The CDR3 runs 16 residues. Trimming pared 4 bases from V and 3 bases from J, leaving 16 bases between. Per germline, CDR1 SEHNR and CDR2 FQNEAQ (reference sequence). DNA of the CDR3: TGTGCCAGCAGCTCTTCGGGGGTCTGGGGCAAAAACATTCAGTACTTC. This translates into CASSSSGVWGKNIQYF.

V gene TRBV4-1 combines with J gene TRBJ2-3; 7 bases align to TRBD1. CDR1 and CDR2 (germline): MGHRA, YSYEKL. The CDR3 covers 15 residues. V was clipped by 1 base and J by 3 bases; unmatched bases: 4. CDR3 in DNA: TGCGCCAGCAGCCAAGGGGACAGAGTGACAGATACGCAGTATTTT. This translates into CASSQGDRVTDTQYF.

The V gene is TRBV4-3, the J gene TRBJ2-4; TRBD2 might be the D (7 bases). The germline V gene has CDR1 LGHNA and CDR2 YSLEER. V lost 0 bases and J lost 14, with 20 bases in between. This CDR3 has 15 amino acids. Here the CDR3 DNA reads TGCGCCAGCAGCCAAGATCTTGCGGGGGCGCAGTCTAAGTACTTC. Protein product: CASSQDLAGAQSKYF.

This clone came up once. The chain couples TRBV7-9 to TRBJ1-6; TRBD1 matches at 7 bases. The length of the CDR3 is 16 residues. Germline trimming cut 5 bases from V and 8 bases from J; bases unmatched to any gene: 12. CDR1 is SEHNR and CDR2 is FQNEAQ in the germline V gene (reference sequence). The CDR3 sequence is CASSPSYRGLDSPLHF. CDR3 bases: TGTGCCAGCAGCCCAAGCTACAGGGGTCTTGATTCACCCCTCCACTTT.

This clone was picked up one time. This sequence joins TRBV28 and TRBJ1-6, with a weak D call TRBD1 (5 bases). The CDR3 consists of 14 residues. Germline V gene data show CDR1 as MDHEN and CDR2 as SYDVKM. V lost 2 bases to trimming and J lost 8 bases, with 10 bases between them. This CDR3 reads CASSLGGTDSPLHF. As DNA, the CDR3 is TGTGCCAGCAGTTTAGGGGGGACGGATTCACCCCTCCACTTT.

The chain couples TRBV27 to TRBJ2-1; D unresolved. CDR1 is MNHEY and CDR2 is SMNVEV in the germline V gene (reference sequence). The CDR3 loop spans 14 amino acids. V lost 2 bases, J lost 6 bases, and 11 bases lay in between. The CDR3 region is CASSLTGESNEQFF. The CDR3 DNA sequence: TGTGCCAGCAGTTTAACGGGTGAGAGCAATGAGCAGTTCTTC.